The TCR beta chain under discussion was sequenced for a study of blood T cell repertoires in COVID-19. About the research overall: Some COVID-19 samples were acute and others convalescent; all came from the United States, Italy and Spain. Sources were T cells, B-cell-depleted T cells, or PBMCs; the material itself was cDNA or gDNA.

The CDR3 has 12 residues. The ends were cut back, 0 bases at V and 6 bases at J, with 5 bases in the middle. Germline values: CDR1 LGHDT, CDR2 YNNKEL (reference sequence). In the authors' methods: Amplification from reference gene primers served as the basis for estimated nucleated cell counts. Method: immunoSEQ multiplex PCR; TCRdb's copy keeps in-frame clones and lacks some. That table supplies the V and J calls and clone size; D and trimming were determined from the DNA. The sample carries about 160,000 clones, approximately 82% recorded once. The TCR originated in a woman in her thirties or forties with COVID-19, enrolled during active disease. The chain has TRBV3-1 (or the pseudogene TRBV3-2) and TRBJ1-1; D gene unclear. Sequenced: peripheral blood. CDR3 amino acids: CASSQDAAEAFF. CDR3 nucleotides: TGTGCCAGCAGCCAAGACGCGGCTGAAGCTTTCTTT.